A selection of T cell receptor beta chains follows, all from one sample in a study of T-cell reconstitution after alpha-beta-depleted transplantation in children. TCRdb redid the calling of the PCR reads with MiXCR, one entry per CDR3 protein. The sample contains some 80,000 distinct CDR3 sequences, roughly 18% of which appear only once. The starting material was PBMCs, mostly from graft donor cells, obtained 360 days after TCRalphabeta/CD19-depleted stem cell transplant. These receptors all stem from a male patient under 10 years old who had a stem cell transplant for acute lymphoblastic leukemia, so the T cells may come from the graft donor. The CDR3 runs from the conserved cysteine through the conserved F or W. A D gene is named only where the DNA matches it firmly. The size field is filled for only some rows; it gives once, few, many or a size class.

v_gene	abundance	d_gene	j_gene	CDR3aa	CDR3nt
TRBV12-3/TRBV12-4	-	-	TRBJ2-2	CASSSKLAGSDTGELFF	TGTGCCAGCAGTTCCAAACTAGCTGGGTCGGACACCGGGGAGCTGTTTTTT
TRBV30	-	-	TRBJ2-2	CAWRARGHLNTGELFF	TGTGCCTGGAGGGCGAGGGGACACTTGAACACCGGGGAGCTGTTTTTT
TRBV29-1	few	TRBD2	TRBJ2-5	CSVGRDRASGRGETQYF	TGCAGCGTTGGAAGGGACAGGGCTAGCGGGAGGGGAGAGACCCAGTACTTC
TRBV5-4	many	TRBD2	TRBJ2-1	CASSLDSLADEQFF	TGTGCCAGCAGCCTTGATTCACTAGCGGATGAGCAGTTCTTC
TRBV24-1	-	-	TRBJ2-6	CATSDLILLGVACSGANVLTF	TGTGCCACCAGTGATTTAATTCTTCTGGGGGTAGCCTGCTCCGGGGCCAACGTCCTGACTTTC
TRBV7-9	-	-	TRBJ2-5	CASSFGFQETQYF	TGTGCCAGCAGCTTTGGGTTTCAAGAGACCCAGTACTTC
TRBV4-1	-	-	TRBJ2-7	CASSQDFRTYEQYF	TGCGCCAGCAGCCAAGATTTCCGAACCTACGAGCAGTACTTC
TRBV4-2	-	-	TRBJ2-1	CASSQEGKQFF	TGTGCCAGCAGCCAAGAAGGGAAGCAGTTCTTC
TRBV12-3/TRBV12-4	few	-	TRBJ1-2	CASSRTVSEGYGYTF	TGTGCCAGCAGTAGGACAGTGAGCGAGGGATATGGCTACACCTTC
TRBV11-2	many	-	TRBJ2-2	CASSLPLEQSELFF	TGTGCCAGCAGCTTACCCTTAGAGCAATCGGAGCTGTTTTTT
TRBV12-3/TRBV12-4	few	-	TRBJ2-5	CASSLPGLQETQYF	TGTGCCAGCAGTTTACCGGGGCTTCAAGAGACCCAGTACTTC
TRBV24-1	-	-	TRBJ2-1	CATSISGSYNEQFF	TGTGCCACCAGTATTAGCGGTTCCTACAATGAGCAGTTCTTC
TRBV5-6	few	-	TRBJ2-1	CASSLELVINEQFF	TGTGCCAGCAGCTTGGAACTAGTCATCAATGAGCAGTTCTTC
TRBV27	few	-	TRBJ2-2	CASTQWGGTGELFF	TGTGCCAGCACTCAATGGGGAGGCACCGGGGAGCTGTTTTTT
TRBV7-8	few	-	TRBJ2-7	CASSLVWAGKPYYEQYF	TGTGCCAGCAGCTTAGTCTGGGCGGGAAAACCTTACTACGAGCAGTACTTC
TRBV10-3	-	-	TRBJ2-7	CAISHDRTISYEQYF	TGTGCCATCAGTCACGACAGGACAATCTCCTACGAGCAGTACTTC
TRBV6-1	few	TRBD1	TRBJ1-6	CASSEGDRGHSPLHF	TGTGCCAGCAGTGAAGGGGACAGGGGTCATTCACCCCTCCACTTT
TRBV12-3/TRBV12-4	many	TRBD1	TRBJ2-7	CASSLDRAYEQYF	TGTGCCAGCAGTTTGGACAGGGCGTACGAGCAGTACTTC
TRBV3-1	few	-	TRBJ2-7	CASSQDREDEQYF	TGTGCCAGCAGCCAAGACCGCGAGGACGAGCAGTACTTC
TRBV15	-	-	TRBJ2-1	CATSSPGQNEQFF	TGTGCCACCAGCTCCCCCGGACAGAATGAGCAGTTCTTC
TRBV7-9	few	TRBD2	TRBJ2-1	CASSLGWGGSRYNEQFF	TGTGCCAGCAGCTTAGGATGGGGCGGGAGCCGTTACAATGAGCAGTTCTTC
TRBV7-6	-	TRBD1	TRBJ2-5	CASSLWTGQGETQYF	TGTGCCAGCAGCCTGTGGACAGGGCAGGGGGAGACCCAGTACTTC
TRBV29-1	-	-	TRBJ2-1	CSATTSSYNEQFF	TGCAGCGCAACTACTAGCTCCTACAATGAGCAGTTCTTC
TRBV4-2	many	TRBD1	TRBJ2-1	CASRPGTGAYNEQFF	TGTGCCAGCAGGCCCGGGACAGGGGCTTACAATGAGCAGTTCTTC
TRBV3-1	-	-	TRBJ1-5	CASSQDSGWYQPQHF	TGTGCCAGCAGCCAAGATTCGGGGTGGTATCAGCCCCAGCATTTT
TRBV12-3/TRBV12-4	-	-	TRBJ2-5	CASSLPRGTQYF	TGTGCCAGCAGTTTACCCAGGGGGACCCAGTACTTC
TRBV6-2/TRBV6-3	many	TRBD2	TRBJ2-7	CASSKTSGSSYEQYF	TGTGCCAGCAGTAAGACTAGCGGGAGCTCCTACGAGCAGTACTTC
TRBV5-1	many	TRBD2	TRBJ2-3	CASSLLGLAGGVDTQYF	TGCGCCAGCAGCTTGTTGGGACTAGCGGGAGGGGTAGATACGCAGTATTTT
TRBV3-1	-	-	TRBJ2-1	CASSPGGGVLYNEQFF	TGTGCCAGCAGCCCAGGAGGGGGAGTACTCTACAATGAGCAGTTCTTC
TRBV7-9	few	-	TRBJ1-1	CASNREPVRTEAFF	TGTGCCAGCAACAGGGAGCCCGTTCGGACTGAAGCTTTCTTT
TRBV13	many	-	TRBJ2-7	CASSRPPGNRVYEQYF	TGTGCCAGCAGCCGGCCCCCGGGGAATCGAGTCTACGAGCAGTACTTC
TRBV6-1	-	-	TRBJ2-1	CASSLLTGLAGRDEQFF	TGTGCCAGCAGTCTTTTAACGGGACTGGCGGGAAGGGATGAGCAGTTCTTC
TRBV6-1	-	-	TRBJ2-2	CASGQSRQGGELFF	TGTGCCAGTGGACAGAGCAGACAAGGCGGGGAGCTGTTTTTT
TRBV6-5	few	-	TRBJ2-7	CASSDFYEQYF	TGTGCCAGCAGTGATTTCTACGAGCAGTACTTC
TRBV7-7	-	-	TRBJ2-7	CASSESVPVRTVSSYEQYF	TGTGCCAGCAGCGAGAGTGTTCCGGTTAGGACAGTGAGCTCCTACGAGCAGTACTTC
TRBV20-1	-	TRBD1	TRBJ2-1	CSAKGDRGRDEQFF	TGCAGTGCTAAAGGGGACAGGGGAAGGGATGAGCAGTTCTTC
TRBV12-3/TRBV12-4	few	-	TRBJ2-1	CASSFPSTRSYNEQFF	TGTGCCAGCAGTTTCCCCTCCACCCGCTCCTACAATGAGCAGTTCTTC
TRBV6-1	few	-	TRBJ2-7	CASSESDRSSYEQYF	TGTGCCAGCAGTGAGTCCGACAGGAGTTCCTACGAGCAGTACTTC
TRBV6-2/TRBV6-3	few	TRBD1	TRBJ1-5	CASSRPPDRVGQPQHF	TGTGCCAGCAGCCGCCCTCCGGACAGGGTCGGACAGCCCCAGCATTTT
TRBV5-1	few	TRBD1	TRBJ1-2	CASSPSTGSEHGYTF	TGCGCCAGCAGCCCGTCGACAGGGTCGGAACATGGCTACACCTTC
TRBV27	-	-	TRBJ1-1	CASSFQPWGTEAFF	TGTGCCAGCAGTTTTCAACCCTGGGGGACTGAAGCTTTCTTT
TRBV12-3/TRBV12-4	-	-	TRBJ1-2	CASSLRTVKDGYTF	TGTGCCAGCAGTTTAAGAACGGTGAAGGATGGCTACACCTTC
TRBV7-8	-	-	TRBJ2-3	CASSLVLGSGTQYF	TGTGCCAGCAGCTTAGTTCTGGGGTCAGGTACGCAGTATTTT
TRBV15	hyperexpanded	TRBD2	TRBJ2-7	CATSRELGGHEQYF	TGTGCCACCAGCAGAGAGTTGGGAGGGCACGAGCAGTACTTC
TRBV20-1	-	TRBD1	TRBJ2-3	CSARRRQGHTDTQYF	TGCAGTGCTAGACGGAGACAGGGCCACACAGATACGCAGTATTTT
TRBV20-1	-	-	TRBJ2-5	CSAPAKGARGTQYF	TGCAGTGCTCCGGCGAAGGGGGCGCGGGGGACCCAGTACTTC
TRBV12-3/TRBV12-4	many	-	TRBJ2-2	CASSLGSETGELFF	TGTGCCAGCAGTTTAGGTTCTGAGACCGGGGAGCTGTTTTTT
TRBV12-3/TRBV12-4	many	TRBD2	TRBJ2-1	CASSLARLAGAYNEQFF	TGTGCCAGCAGTTTAGCGAGACTAGCGGGAGCCTACAATGAGCAGTTCTTC
TRBV12-3/TRBV12-4	many	-	TRBJ2-7	CASSLARSYEQYF	TGTGCCAGCAGTTTAGCGCGCAGCTACGAGCAGTACTTC